These 20 T cell receptor beta chains share one sample of origin, sequenced in a study of blood T cells in healthy people across ages. Primed by a sample-barcoded 5' primer and a J-beta primer mix, a second PCR proceeded for about 6 to 11 cycles. Each CDR3 protein is one row after TCRdb ran MiXCR on the 5' RACE reads. The sample lists 630,000 or so distinct CDR3 sequences, approximately 31% occurring once. Material for sequencing was blood. The receptors were sampled from a woman of 80 years or more in good health.

J is TRBJ2-7 and V is TRBV6-5; D is possibly TRBD1 (5 bases). The germline gives CDR1 MNHEY, CDR2 SVGAGI. The V end lost 2 bases, the J end lost 3 bases, and 8 bases lay between the germline ends. The CDR3 runs 13 residues. The DNA for the CDR3 is TGTGCCAGCAGTTACGACAGTTTCTACGAGCAGTACTTC. This sequence encodes CASSYDSFYEQYF.

In regard to this clonotype: Relative to the germline gene, one junction end is altered; a read error may explain this. The chain joins TRBV20-1 to TRBJ2-5; no clear D gene. CDR1 is DFQATT and CDR2 is SNEGSKA in the germline V gene (reference sequence). The CDR3 sequence is 15 residues long. CDR3 nucleotides: TGCAGTGCGCCAGGACGAGAGATCCAGCAAGAGGCCCAGTACTTC. Its translation is CSAPGREIQQEAQYF.

This clonotype was recorded many times. The V call is TRBV4-2, the J call TRBJ2-6; D not resolved. This CDR3 contains 16 residues. V dropped 1 base and J dropped 0 bases, with 7 bases sitting between them. Germline CDR1 is LGHNA and CDR2 is YNFKEQ. In nucleotides, the CDR3 is TGTGCCAGCAGCCAAGTTGGGGTCTCTGGGGCCAACGTCCTGACTTTC. Its protein is CASSQVGVSGANVLTF.

The chain carries TRBV20-1 and TRBJ2-7, with D unclear. Germline V gene sequence: CDR1 DFQATT, CDR2 SNEGSKA (reference sequence). Trimming cost V 0 bases and J 2 bases, with 11 bases left between them. CDR3 length equals 14 residues. In DNA, the CDR3 is TGCAGTGCTAGAGATAATATTAGCCCCTACGAGCAGTACTTC. It yields the protein CSARDNISPYEQYF.

This clonotype was recorded only once. A much larger clone lies a single base off, so this may be a read error. CDR3 sequence: CAASRGSSGTGRYGYTF. The CDR3 bases are TGTGCCGCCAGCAGGGGGTCCTCCGGGACAGGCAGATATGGCTACACCTTC. This rearrangement joins TRBV15 to TRBJ1-2, with 8 positions matching TRBD1. The CDR3 length is 17 residues. Germline V lookup: CDR1 LNHNV, CDR2 YYDKDF (reference sequence).

This clonotype was detected a few times. This chain uses TRBV7-8 with TRBJ1-2, with a tentative D call TRBD1 (5 bases). The CDR3 extends over 13 amino acids. The V gene lost 1 base and the J gene lost 7 bases, with 10 bases spanning the gap. CDR1 and CDR2 from the germline V gene are SGHVS and FQNEAQ. CDR3 sequence (DNA): TGTGCCAGCAGCTTAGTACGGGGCTCTGGCTACACCTTC. It yields the protein CASSLVRGSGYTF.

This clonotype showed up just a few times. This chain uses TRBV7-3 with TRBJ2-2; D is perhaps TRBD1 (6 bases). Germline V gene data show CDR1 as SGHTA and CDR2 as FQGTGA. The V end lost 5 bases, the J end lost 1 base, and 8 bases lay between the germline ends. The CDR3 loop spans 14 amino acids. CDR3 DNA: TGTGCCAGCAGCAAACAGGGGAACACCGGGGAGCTGTTTTTT. Its protein product is CASSKQGNTGELFF.

This clonotype showed up many times. The CDR3 is CASSPAGNEQYF. CDR3 sequence (DNA): TGTGCCAGCAGTCCTGCAGGGAACGAGCAGTACTTC. V is TRBV6-5 and J is TRBJ2-7; a weak D match, TRBD1 (5 bases). CDR1 MNHEY and CDR2 SVGAGI come from the germline V gene. V was shortened by 5 bases and J by 5 bases, with 10 bases between the two germline ends. CDR3 length: 12 residues.

The chain joins TRBV7-8 to TRBJ2-1, with D possibly matching TRBD1 (7 bases). The CDR3 spans 14 residues. V dropped 5 bases and J dropped 6 bases, with 14 bases sitting between them. From germline, CDR1 is SGHVS and CDR2 FQNEAQ. The CDR3 is CASSGGTAFNEQFF. DNA of the CDR3: TGTGCCAGCAGCGGCGGGACAGCGTTCAATGAGCAGTTCTTC.

This clonotype showed up many times. The rearrangement joins TRBV7-2 to TRBJ2-7; 10 bases map to TRBD2. The CDR3 loop spans 15 amino acids. CDR1 and CDR2 (germline): SGHTA, FQGNSA. With 1 base clipped from V and 6 bases from J, the junction kept 6 bases outside the gene matches. The CDR3 loop reads CASSLEGSGGFEQYF. CDR3 in DNA: TGTGCCAGCAGCTTAGAGGGTAGCGGGGGGTTCGAGCAGTACTTC.

This clonotype occurred many times. The gene calls are TRBV28 and TRBJ2-7; 10 bases fit TRBD1. This CDR3 region has 17 residues. Germline V CDR1 and CDR2: MDHEN, SYDVKM. Germline trimming cut 2 bases from V and 3 bases from J; bases unmatched to any gene: 10. The CDR3 spells CASSLGTTGTGVYEQYF. CDR3 bases: TGTGCCAGCAGTTTAGGAACTACCGGGACAGGGGTCTACGAGCAGTACTTC.

This clonotype was seen only a few times. The gene calls are TRBV2 and TRBJ2-3; D tentatively reads TRBD1 or TRBD2 (5 bases each). The CDR3 consists of 13 residues. Germline loops: CDR1 SNHLY, CDR2 FYNNEI. The V gene lost 5 bases and the J gene lost 4 bases, with 10 bases spanning the gap. The DNA for the CDR3 is TGTGCCAGCAGTCCCATGGGGGCAGATACGCAGTATTTT. The encoded protein is CASSPMGADTQYF. Using reference TRBV2 and TRBJ2-3 for the parts outside the CDR3, the full variable domain is EPEVTQTPSHQVTQMGQEVILRCVPISNHLYFYWYRQILGQKVEFLVSFYNNEISEKSEIFDDQFSVERPDGSNFTLKIRSTKLEDSAMYFCASSPMGADTQYFGPGTRLTVL.

In this sample, this clonotype turned up many times. The rearrangement uses TRBV9 and TRBJ1-1; D unresolved. CDR1 is SGDLS and CDR2 is YYNGEE in the germline V gene. Trimming took off 0 bases at V and 5 bases at J, with 8 bases between the two ends. CDR3 length: 13 residues. Here the CDR3 reads CASSVDTGTEAFF. CDR3 DNA sequence: TGTGCCAGCAGCGTAGATACGGGTACTGAAGCTTTCTTT.

Many counts were recorded for this clonotype. V and J are TRBV7-3 and TRBJ2-3; D assignment may be TRBD1 or TRBD2 (5 bases each). The CDR3 sequence is 15 residues long. With 2 bases removed from V and 4 bases from J, the gap between germline ends came to 13 bases. CDR1 and CDR2 (germline): SGHTA, FQGTGA. The CDR3 DNA reads as TGTGCCAGCAGCTTACTGCCGGGGCTCGCAGATACGCAGTATTTT. Amino acids: CASSLLPGLADTQYF.

The chain is built from TRBV4-2 and TRBJ2-5; D might be TRBD2 (6 bases). V was clipped by 4 bases and J by 1 base, with 13 bases between them. The CDR3 loop spans 15 amino acids. The germline V gene has CDR1 LGHNA and CDR2 YNFKEQ. CDR3 DNA: TGTGCCAGCAGCCCCAGGAGGGCCTTCCAAGAGACCCAGTACTTC. Protein product: CASSPRRAFQETQYF.

Regarding this clonotype: One junction end does not reproduce the germline sequence, and a read error may be involved. CDR3 sequence (DNA): TGCGCCATCAGTGAGCCGGGAATTGAAGCTTTCTTT. Encoded protein: CAISEPGIEAFF. This chain uses TRBV10-3 with TRBJ1-1; D is ambiguous. This CDR3 contains 12 residues. Germline V gene lookup returns CDR1 ENHRY and CDR2 SYGVKD.

This chain connects TRBV30 to TRBJ1-1, with D unresolved. The CDR3 has 11 residues. The V gene's germline CDR1 is GTSNPN and CDR2 SVGIG (reference sequence). V lost 8 bases and J lost 11, with 18 bases in between. Here the CDR3 reads CAGSRKVGAFF. The CDR3 coding sequence is TGTGCCGGAAGTCGGAAGGTAGGCGCTTTCTTT. Full variable domain (remainder filled in from reference TRBV30 and TRBJ1-1): SQTIHQWPATLVQPVGSPLSLECTVEGTSNPNLYWYRQAAGRGLQLLFYSVGIGQISSEVPQNLSASRPQDRQFILSSKKLLLSDSGFYLCAGSRKVGAFFGQGTRLTVV.

This clonotype was picked up a small number of times. This may be a read error: a much more frequent sequence differs by one nucleotide. The chain employs TRBV12-3 or TRBV12-4 and TRBJ2-1; possibly TRBD2 for D (5 bases). The CDR3 runs 13 residues. The V end lost 6 bases, the J end lost 8 bases, and 14 bases lay between the germline ends. CDR3 DNA: TGTGCCAGCAGGGAGGCTTCACGGTATGAGCAGTTCTTC. This gives the protein CASREASRYEQFF.

This clonotype showed up many times. This chain uses TRBV3-1 with TRBJ2-4; 10 positions agree with TRBD1. The CDR3 is made up of 15 amino acids. The germline V gene encodes CDR1 LGHDT and CDR2 YNNKEL (reference sequence). The J segment lost 6 bases and the V segment lost 2 bases, leaving 4 bases of the junction unmatched. As DNA, the CDR3 is TGTGCCAGCAGCCAACTTGGACAGGGGGGAAACATTCAGTACTTC. Residues: CASSQLGQGGNIQYF. Together with reference TRBV3-1 and TRBJ2-4, the CDR3 gives the full variable domain: DTAVSQTPKYLVTQMGNDKSIKCEQNLGHDTMYWYKQDSKKFLKIMFSYNNKELIINETVPNRFSPKSPDKAHLNLHINSLELGDSAVYFCASSQLGQGGNIQYFGAGTRLSVL.

At least ten counts were recorded for this clonotype. The chain links TRBV11-1 to TRBJ2-7; D gene uncertain. Between the trimmed V and J ends, which lost 3 bases and 6 bases, there was a span of 18 bases. CDR1 and CDR2 from the germline V gene are SGHAT and FQDESV (reference sequence). The CDR3 covers 15 residues. The CDR3, as DNA: TGTGCCAGCAGCTTTGACGACACTAAGGCCGTCGAGCAGTACTTC. Protein: CASSFDDTKAVEQYF.